The 15 T cell receptor beta chains in this list originate from one sample, sequenced in a study of T cells in Graves' hyperthyroidism and ophthalmopathy. Amplified TCR beta CDR3 regions came from RNA transcripts. When the TCR CDR3 underwent first-round RT-PCR, the HTBI primer set was used. TCRdb reprocessed the multiplex PCR reads via MiXCR and lists one record per CDR3 protein. The data show roughly 420,000 distinct CDR3 sequences, 15% to 19% seen once. The sequencing input was blood. Receptor source: a woman aged 18-30 years with Graves' hyperthyroidism.

This clonotype was seen many times. This chain connects TRBV3-1 to TRBJ2-2; maybe TRBD1 (5 bases). The CDR3 length is 17 residues. The germline V and J ends were trimmed by 4 bases and 4 bases, with 19 bases remaining between them. The germline V gene has CDR1 LGHDT and CDR2 YNNKEL (reference sequence). CDR3 sequence reads: CASSPKTGQGVTGELFF. CDR3 sequence (DNA): TGTGCCAGCAGCCCAAAAACAGGACAAGGGGTCACCGGGGAGCTGTTTTTT.

At least ten counts were recorded for this clonotype. The V gene is TRBV12-3 or TRBV12-4, the J gene TRBJ1-1, with D perhaps TRBD1 (5 bases). CDR3 size: 14 residues. The ends were cut back, 6 bases at V and 7 bases at J, with 18 bases in the middle. For the CDR3, the DNA is TGTGCCAGCAGCCCCGATGGCGGAACAGGTGAAGCTTTCTTT. Protein sequence: CASSPDGGTGEAFF.

This clonotype was counted many times. V is TRBV11-3 and J is TRBJ2-1; D is unclear. Trimming shortened V by 1 base and J by 8 bases, and 15 bases separated the two germline ends. The CDR3 consists of 15 residues. Germline CDR1 reads SGHNT; CDR2 reads YENEEA. CDR3 DNA sequence: TGTGCCAGCAGCTTAGGAGGCCTCGAACGAGATGAGCAGTTCTTC. It encodes CASSLGGLERDEQFF. The entire variable domain, with the rest obtained from reference TRBV11-3 and TRBJ2-1, is as follows: EAGVVQSPRYKIIEKKQPVAFWCNPISGHNTLYWYLQNLGQGPELLIRYENEEAVDDSQLPKDRFSAERLKGVDSTLKIQPAELGDSAVYLCASSLGGLERDEQFFGPGTRLTVL.

This clonotype was picked up many times. This sequence joins TRBV18 and TRBJ1-4; tentatively, D is TRBD1 (6 bases). Trimming took off 3 bases at V and 2 bases at J, with 7 bases between the two ends. Per germline, CDR1 KGHSH and CDR2 LQKENI. The CDR3 extends over 14 amino acids. The CDR3 here is CASSPQGTNEKLFF. For the CDR3, the DNA is TGTGCCAGCTCACCCCAGGGGACTAATGAAAAACTGTTTTTT.

The chain is built from TRBV7-2 and TRBJ2-5, with TRBD1 matching over 7 bases. The CDR3 is 15 residues long. J lost 2 bases, V lost 5 bases, and 8 bases had no gene match. Looked up from germline, CDR1 is SGHTA and CDR2 is FQGNSA. CDR3 protein: CASSRQGVYQETQYF. The CDR3 nucleotides read TGTGCCAGCAGCCGACAGGGAGTGTATCAAGAGACCCAGTACTTC.

This clonotype was detected many times. The J gene is TRBJ2-7, the V gene TRBV6-1; 7 bases fit TRBD2. V was pared by 8 bases and J by 5 bases, with 12 bases of the junction left unmatched. Germline values: CDR1 MNHNS, CDR2 SASEGT. The CDR3 loop spans 14 amino acids. The CDR3 region has the DNA TGTGCCAGCGCTCTAAGCGGGAAACCGGACGAGCAGTACTTC. The encoded protein is CASALSGKPDEQYF.

The chain combines TRBV11-2 with TRBJ1-6, with 12 bases lining up with TRBD1. With 6 bases clipped from V and 2 bases from J, the junction kept 8 bases outside the gene matches. The CDR3 is 18 amino acids. Germline values: CDR1 SGHAT, CDR2 FQNNGV. The CDR3 here is CASSPAGTGGPYNSPLHF. The CDR3 DNA follows: TGTGCCAGCAGTCCAGCGGGGACAGGGGGCCCCTATAATTCACCCCTCCACTTT.

This clonotype has at least ten counts. This sequence joins TRBV12-3 or TRBV12-4 and TRBJ2-4; D not resolved. Trimming shortened V by 1 base and J by 10 bases, and 5 bases separated the two germline ends. The CDR3 contains 11 residues. Here the CDR3 reads CASSLEQIQYF. CDR3 DNA sequence: TGTGCCAGCAGTTTAGAACAGATTCAGTACTTC.

This clonotype has more than one count but fewer than ten. This sequence joins TRBV5-1 and TRBJ1-5; D gene unclear. Per germline, CDR1 SGHRS and CDR2 YFSETQ. This CDR3 is built from 17 residues. The germline V and J ends were trimmed by 2 bases and 3 bases, with 18 bases remaining between them. CDR3 nucleotides: TGCGCCAGCAGCTTCCCGGACTCCTGGCCCCACAATCAGCCCCAGCATTTT. Amino acids: CASSFPDSWPHNQPQHF.

This clonotype was seen repeatedly, ten times or more. The chain joins TRBV12-3 or TRBV12-4 to TRBJ1-3; D gene uncertain. This CDR3 has 12 residues. The V and J ends lost 6 bases and 6 bases respectively, with 9 bases between them. The CDR3 protein is CASRGFENTIYF. Written as DNA, the CDR3 is TGTGCCAGCAGGGGGTTCGAAAACACCATATATTTT.

This clonotype was seen at least ten times. CDR3: CASSEPGRKNTEAFF. DNA of the CDR3: TGTGCCAGCAGTGAACCGGGACGGAAGAACACTGAAGCTTTCTTT. This chain connects TRBV6-1 to TRBJ1-1, with D possibly TRBD1 on 5 matching bases. Trimming left V 2 bases short and J 1 base short, with 11 bases between. This CDR3 region has 15 residues. CDR1 is MNHNS and CDR2 is SASEGT in the germline V gene.

This chain joins TRBV12-3 or TRBV12-4 and TRBJ2-2, with D perhaps matching TRBD1 (5 bases). The CDR3 length is 17 residues. The V end lost 3 bases, the J end lost 1 base, and 15 bases lay between the germline ends. The CDR3, as DNA: TGTGCCAGCAGTTTGGACCCAAAGGGGATGAACACCGGGGAGCTGTTTTTT. Translation: CASSLDPKGMNTGELFF.

This clonotype was recorded many times. The chain has TRBV11-3 and TRBJ2-1; 13 nucleotides line up with TRBD2. Looked up from germline, CDR1 is SGHNT and CDR2 is YENEEA. The CDR3 consists of 16 residues. V was pared by 5 bases and J by 7 bases, with 8 bases of the junction left unmatched. CDR3 loop: CASSPPRLAGGNEQFF. DNA for the CDR3: TGTGCCAGCAGCCCTCCCCGACTAGCGGGAGGTAATGAGCAGTTCTTC. The complete variable domain, with remaining parts taken from reference TRBV11-3 and TRBJ2-1, reads EAGVVQSPRYKIIEKKQPVAFWCNPISGHNTLYWYLQNLGQGPELLIRYENEEAVDDSQLPKDRFSAERLKGVDSTLKIQPAELGDSAVYLCASSPPRLAGGNEQFFGPGTRLTVL.

This clonotype was seen ten or more times. The chain uses TRBV5-6 and TRBJ1-1; D is uncertain. The CDR3 is made up of 14 amino acids. The germline gives CDR1 SGHDT, CDR2 YYEEEE. Trimming took off 4 bases at V and 0 bases at J, with 10 bases between the two ends. The CDR3 DNA follows: TGTGCCAGCAGCGACGGAATCTTGAACACTGAAGCTTTCTTT. Protein: CASSDGILNTEAFF.

The sample holds a few counts of this clonotype. The V and J genes are TRBV9 and TRBJ2-1, with TRBD2 identical over 14 bases. V gave up 3 bases and J gave up 4 bases; unmatched junction bases: 6. Germline CDR1 is SGDLS and CDR2 is YYNGEE. The CDR3 runs 17 residues. CDR3 sequence: CASSAGLAGGVYNEQFF. The CDR3 nucleotides are TGTGCCAGCAGCGCAGGACTAGCGGGGGGCGTATACAATGAGCAGTTCTTC.